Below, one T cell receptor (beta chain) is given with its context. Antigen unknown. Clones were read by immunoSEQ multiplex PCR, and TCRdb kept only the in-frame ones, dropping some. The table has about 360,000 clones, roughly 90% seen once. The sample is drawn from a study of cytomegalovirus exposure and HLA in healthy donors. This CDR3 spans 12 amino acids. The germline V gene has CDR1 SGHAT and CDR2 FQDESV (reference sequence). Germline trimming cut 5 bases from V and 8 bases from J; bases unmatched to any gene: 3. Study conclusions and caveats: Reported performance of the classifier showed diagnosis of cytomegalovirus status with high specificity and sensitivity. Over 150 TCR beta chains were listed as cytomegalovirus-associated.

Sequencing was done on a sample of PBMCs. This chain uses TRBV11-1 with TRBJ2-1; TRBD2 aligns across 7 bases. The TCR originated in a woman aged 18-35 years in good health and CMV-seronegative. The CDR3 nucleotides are TGTGCCAGCAGCGCCGCGGGGGATGAGCAGTTCTTC. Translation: CASSAAGDEQFF.